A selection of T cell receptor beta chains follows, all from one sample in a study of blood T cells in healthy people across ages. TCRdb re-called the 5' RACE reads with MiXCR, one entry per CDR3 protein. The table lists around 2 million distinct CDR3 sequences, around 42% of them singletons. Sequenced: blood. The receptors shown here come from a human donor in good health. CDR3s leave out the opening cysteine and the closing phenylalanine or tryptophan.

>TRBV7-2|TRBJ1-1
ASSPRQGSWKRTEAF
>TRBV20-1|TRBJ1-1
SARDPTGVTEAF
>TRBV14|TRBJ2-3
ASSQDLDTDMQY
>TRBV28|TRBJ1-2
ASSPGTVTGYT
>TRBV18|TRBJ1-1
ASSQSAGNTEAF
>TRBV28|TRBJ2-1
ASSLLGGGLYNEQF
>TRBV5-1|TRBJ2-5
ANSATGQASGTQY
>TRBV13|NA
ASSKDGQGAVYEQY
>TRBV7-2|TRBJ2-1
ASSFSGGVYNEQF
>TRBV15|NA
ATSRDRRGGRGETQY
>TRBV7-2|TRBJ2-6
ASSRVTDPTTNVLT
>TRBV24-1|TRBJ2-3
ATSEGNRPSTDTQY
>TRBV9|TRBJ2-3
ASSAGTSGGNTQY
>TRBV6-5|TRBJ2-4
ASSQGGWNIQY
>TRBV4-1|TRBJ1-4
ASSQGFKGFDEKLF
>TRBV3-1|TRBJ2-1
ASSHSWRGPNSYNEQF
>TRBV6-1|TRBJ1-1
ASRIGTVGTEAF
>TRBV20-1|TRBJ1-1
SARDPGMGHTEAF
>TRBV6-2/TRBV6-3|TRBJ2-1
ASSYSYGVGADEQF
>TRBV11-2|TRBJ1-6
ASSPGTPSGSPLH
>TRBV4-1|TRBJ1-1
ASRAGHEAF
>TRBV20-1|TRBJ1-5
SAATGLDQPQH
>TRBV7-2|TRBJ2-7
ASSLVGDRVDEQY
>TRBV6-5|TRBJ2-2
ASSYFGGELF
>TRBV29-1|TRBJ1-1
SVRQGGTEAF
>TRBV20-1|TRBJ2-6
SAPLNPGANVLT
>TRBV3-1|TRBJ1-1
ASSQEGTGFRDTEAF
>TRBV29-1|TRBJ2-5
SVDGGRWETQY
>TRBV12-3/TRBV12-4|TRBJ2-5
ASSSPHHLTSGGVGKKETQY
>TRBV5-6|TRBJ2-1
ASSSDRSEF
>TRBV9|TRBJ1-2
ASRSTGAWSGYT
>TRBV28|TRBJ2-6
ASSAAGTTSGANVLT
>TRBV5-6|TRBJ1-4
ASARDRGEEKLF
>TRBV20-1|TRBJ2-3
SAPKGGGTTDTQY
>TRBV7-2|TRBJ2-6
ASSLGSGVSGANVLT
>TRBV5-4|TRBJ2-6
ASSFAGTALTSGANVLT
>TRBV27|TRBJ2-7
ASSRLDSYEQY
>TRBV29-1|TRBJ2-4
SVEDKVRIQY
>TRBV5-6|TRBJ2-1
ASSLRTESLNEQF
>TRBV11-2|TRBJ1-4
ASSLLGQGNEKLF
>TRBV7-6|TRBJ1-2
ASSLVQGLGYGYT
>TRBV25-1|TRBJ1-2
ASSEFAGRDYGYT
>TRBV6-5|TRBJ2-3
ASSYFPGGSDTQY
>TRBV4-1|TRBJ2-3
AGSQDRSLLGRTDTQY
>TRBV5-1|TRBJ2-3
ASTLGTATDTQY
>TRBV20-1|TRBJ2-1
SASREYNEQF
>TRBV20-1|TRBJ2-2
SARFGASGELF
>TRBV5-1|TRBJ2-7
ASSTSGTDYEQY
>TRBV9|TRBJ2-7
ASSDGDTRIVYEQY
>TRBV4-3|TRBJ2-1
ASSQDVSGASYNEQF
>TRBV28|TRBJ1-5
ASSFVMGRGSNQPQH
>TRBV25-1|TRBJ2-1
ASIAWGGAYNEQF
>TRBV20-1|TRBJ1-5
SARDRGRCSNQPQH
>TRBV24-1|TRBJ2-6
ATSVRRQDGANVLT
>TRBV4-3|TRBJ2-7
ASSPTLAGEHYEQY
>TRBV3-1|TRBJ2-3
TSSLAGTDTQY
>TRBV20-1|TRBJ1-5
SARWGSEGQPQH
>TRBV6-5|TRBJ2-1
ATTPGGEGLETQF
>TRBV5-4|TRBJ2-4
ASSIQGAQGQY